This section outlines one T cell receptor (beta chain) sequence together with its context. What it binds is not known. The data were taken from a study of human T cells and chemical hapten exposure. At the level of the study: From small differences in pooled library volume came most of the variation in per-sample TCR yields.

Within the library, unique molecular identifiers were attached to each individual cDNA molecule. Authors' methods: Per sample, the median was approximately 96,000 TCRs, with values from roughly 25,000 to 750,000. TCRdb redid the calling of the RACE reads with MiXCR, one entry per CDR3 protein. The V and J calls were not made by the authors but by TCRdb's processing. The sample records 80,000 to 100,000 distinct CDR3 sequences, approximately 8.2% being singletons. Time point meaning: healthy volunteer bleed at 2 weeks. Unseparated into fractions, whole blood served as the source from which total RNA was extracted. Germline V gene data show CDR1 as MNHEY and CDR2 as SVGEGT. V dropped 7 bases and J dropped 3 bases, with 10 bases sitting between them. This CDR3 is 13 amino acids long. The study's findings and limits: Following DPC sensitization, TCRs present above 1 in 1000 frequency showed no change.

The sequencing sample was made of whole blood. This sequence was found in a female donor in good health. Some clones in this sample may be carry-over from other donors' samples. This chain connects TRBV6-2 or TRBV6-3 to TRBJ2-1; D might be TRBD2 (6 bases). In DNA form, the CDR3 reads TGTGCCAGCAAGCGGACTAACTACAATGAGCAGTTCTTC. Encoded protein: CASKRTNYNEQFF.